The T cell receptor (beta chain) described here comes from a study of cytomegalovirus exposure and HLA in healthy donors. Remarks on this clone: Its cognate antigen is unknown.

Study-wide findings and caveats: While the bulk of TCR sequences proved rare, some public TCRs turned up in many donors. A later look showed TCR association rates differing by HLA locus, highest for DRB1 and lowest for HLA-C. The study listed about 150 cytomegalovirus-associated TCR beta chains. Some V segments, TRBV6-2 and TRBV6-3 among them, were indistinguishable and were therefore excluded.

The CDR3 is made up of 15 amino acids. Deletions cut 6 bases from V and 4 bases from J, with 19 bases between. From germline, CDR1 is SGHTA and CDR2 FQGTGA. The PCR employed 60 Vbeta primers together with 13 Jbeta primers. The method was immunoSEQ multiplex PCR; TCRdb's version includes in-frame clones alone and lacks a portion of them. The profile covers about 200,000 clones, with about 90% appearing a single time and 1.1% taken by the ten largest. The chain uses TRBV7-3 and TRBJ2-7; weak D call: TRBD1 (5 bases). This receptor was identified in a boy younger than 10 in good health and CMV-seronegative. Specimen: PBMCs. The CDR3 nucleotides read TGTGCCAGCAGGTTCGAGCTGGGGCCCCAATACGAGCAGTACTTC. Translated, it gives CASRFELGPQYEQYF.